Listed here are 2 T cell receptor beta chains from one sample, sequenced in a study of T cells in localized non-small cell lung cancer. The method was immunoSEQ multiplex PCR; TCRdb's version includes in-frame clones alone and lacks a portion of them. The sample lists about 64,000 clones, about four fifths occurring once. The sample was PBMCs, taken before any cancer treatment. The origin of the receptors is a man between 40 and 69 years old with stage II lung adenocarcinoma.

The chain couples TRBV9 to TRBJ1-4; 9 nucleotides line up with TRBD1. The V and J ends lost 4 bases and 4 bases, in that order; junction bases with no gene match: 8. CDR1 is SGDLS and CDR2 is YYNGEE in the germline V gene. CDR3 length equals 16 residues. The DNA for the CDR3 is TGTGCCAGCAGCCTCGGGACAGGGCTGATTAATGAAAAACTGTTTTTT. Residues: CASSLGTGLINEKLFF.

This chain joins TRBV7-9 and TRBJ2-3, with 10 bases aligning to TRBD2. The germline gives CDR1 SEHNR, CDR2 FQNEAQ (reference sequence). There are 18 residues in the CDR3. Trimming removed 5 bases from V and 3 bases from J; junction bases left unmatched: 14. This chain's CDR3 is CASSAGSSGRRGTDTQYF. CDR3 in DNA: TGTGCCAGCAGCGCGGGGAGTAGCGGGAGGCGTGGGACAGATACGCAGTATTTT.